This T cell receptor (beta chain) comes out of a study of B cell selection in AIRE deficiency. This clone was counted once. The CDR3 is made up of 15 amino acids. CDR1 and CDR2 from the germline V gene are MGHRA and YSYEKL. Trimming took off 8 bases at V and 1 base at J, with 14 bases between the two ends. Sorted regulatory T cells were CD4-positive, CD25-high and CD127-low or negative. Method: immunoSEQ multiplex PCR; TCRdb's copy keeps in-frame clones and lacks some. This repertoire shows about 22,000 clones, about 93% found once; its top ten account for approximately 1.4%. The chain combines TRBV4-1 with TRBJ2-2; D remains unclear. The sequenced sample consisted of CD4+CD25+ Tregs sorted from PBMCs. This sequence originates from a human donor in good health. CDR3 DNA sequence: TGCGCCAGCGCTAAACTGGGCGGGAACACCGGGGAGCTGTTTTTT. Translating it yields CASAKLGGNTGELFF.